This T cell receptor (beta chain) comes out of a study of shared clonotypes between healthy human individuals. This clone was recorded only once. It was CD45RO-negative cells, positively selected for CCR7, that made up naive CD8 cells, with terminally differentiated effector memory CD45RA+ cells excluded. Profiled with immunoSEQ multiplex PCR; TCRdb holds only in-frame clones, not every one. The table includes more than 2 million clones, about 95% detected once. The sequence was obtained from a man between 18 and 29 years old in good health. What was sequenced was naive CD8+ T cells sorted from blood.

The CDR3 nucleotides read TGTGCCAGCAGTGAAGGGGTAGCTTCCTACAATGAGCAGTTCTTC. This codes for CASSEGVASYNEQFF. The V call is TRBV6-1, the J call TRBJ2-1; D unclear. The CDR3 sequence is 15 residues long. The V gene's germline CDR1 is MNHNS and CDR2 SASEGT. Trimming removed 1 base from V and 1 base from J, with 8 bases in between.